The subject of this entry is one TCR beta chain. Its antigen is undetermined. Reverse transcription of about 0.45 to 1 ug RNA was performed with random hexamers. One entry per CDR3 protein results from TCRdb running MiXCR on the immunoSEQ multiplex PCR reads. The table has 120,000 to 150,000 distinct CDR3 sequences, 95% seen once; the top ten hold 0.065% to 0.095%. This entry comes from a study of CD8 T cells in Susac syndrome. Study results and caveats: The study recognized that the number of individuals in its TCR sequencing and HLA analysis was relatively small.

Sequencing of TCR beta was carried out in blood CD8+ and CD4+ T cells. J lost 4 bases, V lost 6 bases, and 22 bases had no gene match. The germline V gene has CDR1 SQVTM and CDR2 ANQGSEA. The CDR3 covers 18 residues. The chain employs TRBV29-1 and TRBJ2-5; 8 nucleotides align to TRBD2. The specimen sequenced was CD4+ T cells from PBMCs. The sequence came from a human donor with Susac syndrome. Here the CDR3 reads CSVPQGLAGPVSPETQYF. The CDR3 coding sequence is TGCAGCGTCCCCCAAGGCCTAGCGGGCCCGGTTAGTCCAGAGACCCAGTACTTC.